These T cell receptor beta chains were read from a single sample in a study of PD-L1 blockade in urothelial cancer. Assay: immunoSEQ multiplex PCR; the TCRdb copy retains only in-frame clones and omits some. This repertoire shows 55,000 to 70,000 clones, roughly four fifths found once; its top ten account for about 4.5%. The sample in question was PBMCs, obtained around atezolizumab (anti-PD-L1) treatment. Receptor source: a man between 65 and 85 years old with urothelial cancer. Both conserved end residues are part of each CDR3. A D gene is named only where the DNA matches it firmly. Not every row has a clone size; where given, it reads once, few, many or a size class.

d_gene	j_gene	abundance	v_gene	CDR3aa	CDR3nt
TRBD1	TRBJ2-1	.	TRBV6-1	CASSGFDRGGYNEQFF	TGTGCCAGCAGTGGGTTTGACAGGGGGGGGTACAATGAGCAGTTCTTC
.	TRBJ2-5	once	TRBV5-6	CASSLSGDETQYF	TGTGCCAGCAGCTTGTCCGGGGATGAGACCCAGTACTTC
TRBD1	TRBJ2-5	few	TRBV27	CASSSFRGLGETQYF	TGTGCCAGCAGTTCATTCAGGGGGCTTGGGGAGACCCAGTACTTC
TRBD1	TRBJ1-2	.	TRBV28	CATVDRDYGYTF	TGTGCCACCGTGGACAGGGACTATGGCTACACCTTC
TRBD2	TRBJ2-1	.	TRBV7-9	CASTVGLVGNEQFF	TGTGCCAGCACCGTAGGACTAGTGGGGAATGAGCAGTTCTTC
.	TRBJ2-7	.	TRBV7-2	CASSFLPDYSSYEQYF	TGTGCCAGCAGCTTCCTACCCGATTATTCCTCCTACGAGCAGTACTTC
.	TRBJ2-1	.	TRBV11-2	CASSHPRGDEQFF	TGTGCCAGCAGCCACCCAAGGGGTGATGAGCAGTTCTTC
TRBD1	TRBJ1-1	.	TRBV27	CASGDRGLDKTFF	TGTGCCAGCGGTGACAGGGGGCTCGATAAAACTTTCTTT
TRBD2	TRBJ2-2	once	TRBV18	CASSSRGGLAEMNTGELFF	TGTGCCAGCTCATCGCGGGGGGGACTAGCGGAGATGAACACCGGGGAGCTGTTTTTT
.	TRBJ2-3	.	TRBV4-1	CASTLVHSSTDTQYF	TGCGCCAGCACCCTAGTCCATTCTAGCACAGATACGCAGTATTTT
.	TRBJ2-7	.	TRBV5-4	CASSFDSYEQYF	TGTGCCAGCAGCTTTGACTCGTACGAGCAGTACTTC
.	TRBJ2-2	.	TRBV30	CAWSVLSQATGELFF	TGTGCCTGGAGTGTACTCTCTCAAGCCACCGGGGAGCTGTTTTTT
.	TRBJ1-1	.	TRBV11-2	CASSFSLNTEAFF	TGTGCCAGCAGCTTTTCATTGAACACTGAAGCTTTCTTT
TRBD1	TRBJ1-5	few	TRBV2	CASSAGTGSNQPQHF	TGTGCCAGCAGCGCCGGGACAGGGAGCAATCAGCCCCAGCATTTT
TRBD2	TRBJ2-7	.	TRBV28	CASTQSPGGNYEQYF	TGTGCCAGCACCCAATCTCCGGGAGGCAACTACGAGCAGTACTTC
TRBD1	TRBJ1-1	.	TRBV29-1	CSVNRGGTEAFF	TGCAGCGTTAACAGGGGAGGCACTGAAGCTTTCTTT
.	TRBJ1-4	.	TRBV5-5	CASSPGRGGRDEKLFF	TGTGCCAGCAGCCCCGGGCGCGGAGGGCGCGATGAAAAACTGTTTTTT
.	TRBJ2-7	once	TRBV2	CASRAGSSYEQYF	TGTGCCAGCAGGGCAGGGTCCTCCTACGAGCAGTACTTC
TRBD1	TRBJ2-2	.	TRBV5-1	CASSLGTASNTGELFF	TGCGCCAGCAGCTTAGGGACAGCCTCGAACACCGGGGAGCTGTTTTTT
TRBD1	TRBJ2-5	.	TRBV5-4	CASSPSRDRTGETQYF	TGTGCCAGCAGCCCCTCCCGGGACAGGACCGGAGAGACCCAGTACTTC
TRBD2	TRBJ2-7	.	TRBV11-2	CASSSPTSGSSYEQYF	TGTGCCAGCAGCTCTCCGACTAGCGGGAGCTCCTACGAGCAGTACTTC
.	TRBJ2-1	.	TRBV28	CASSSMAANEQFF	TGTGCCAGCAGTTCAATGGCCGCCAATGAGCAGTTCTTC
.	TRBJ1-1	.	TRBV19	CASSKAADTEAFF	TGTGCCAGTAGTAAGGCTGCGGACACTGAAGCTTTCTTT
TRBD1	TRBJ2-1	.	TRBV18	CASFPGTGGGNEQFF	TGTGCCAGCTTCCCGGGGACAGGGGGCGGCAATGAGCAGTTCTTC